Below are 18 T cell receptor beta chains sequenced from a single sample in a study of T cells expressing NK-cell markers. TCRdb reprocessed the 5' RACE reads, with one entry per CDR3 protein and no DNA. Here the sample table reports about 430,000 distinct CDR3 sequences. Sample: blood T cells: a sorted CD56 or NKG2C T cell subset, CD4+ or CD8+ T cells, or bulk PBMC T cells (not recorded which). Source of these receptors: a woman aged 50 to 60 in good health.

The rearrangement uses TRBV18 and TRBJ2-1. Germline V lookup: CDR1 KGHSH, CDR2 LQKENI. This CDR3 has 12 amino acids. The CDR3 is CASSPGVDEQFF.

The genes are TRBV6-5 and TRBJ2-5; with no DNA, the TCRdb D assignment of TRBD2 cannot be verified. The CDR3 is 16 amino acids. CDR1 MNHEY and CDR2 SVGAGI come from the germline V gene. The CDR3 sequence is CASSSPAGGGLKTQYF.

V and J are TRBV14 and TRBJ2-1; TCRdb indicates TRBD2, and absent DNA this call remains unverified. The CDR3 contains 13 residues. The germline CDR1 and CDR2 sequences are SGHDN and FVKESK. The chain's CDR3 is CATSPQEVGEQFF.

The chain employs TRBV30 and TRBJ2-2; the TRBD2 assignment by TCRdb is unverifiable without DNA. Per the germline V gene, CDR1 is GTSNPN and CDR2 is SVGIG (reference sequence). The CDR3 loop spans 13 amino acids. CDR3 region: CAYLRRDTGELFF.

J is TRBJ1-1 and V is TRBV7-2; checking the TCRdb D call of TRBD1 is not possible without DNA. Germline CDR1 is SGHTA and CDR2 is FQGNSA. This CDR3 is built from 12 residues. The CDR3 loop is CASSLTGERAFF. The whole variable domain, filled in from reference TRBV7-2 and TRBJ1-1, reads GAGVSQSPSNKVTEKGKDVELRCDPISGHTALYWYRQSLGQGLEFLIYFQGNSAPDKSGLPSDRFSAERTGGSVSTLTIQRTQQEDSAVYLCASSLTGERAFFGQGTRLTVV.

The chain uses TRBV29-1 and TRBJ1-2; checking the TCRdb D call of TRBD1 is not possible without DNA. There are 14 residues in the CDR3. The V gene's germline CDR1 is SQVTM and CDR2 ANQGSEA. The CDR3 here is CSVEEGTGNYGYTF.

This chain uses TRBV6-5 with TRBJ1-3. The CDR3 length is 15 residues. Germline V gene data show CDR1 as MNHEY and CDR2 as SVGAGI. CDR3 residues: CASSYSPQVGNTIYF.

V gene TRBV5-5 combines with J gene TRBJ1-2; TCRdb's assignment of TRBD1 cannot be checked, as there is no DNA. CDR1 is SGHKS and CDR2 is YYEKEE in the germline V gene (reference sequence). This CDR3 comprises 14 residues. The CDR3 region is CASTTGERTYGYTF.

J is TRBJ2-5 and V is TRBV4-1; as DNA is missing, the TRBD2 call by TCRdb cannot be tested. This CDR3 has 15 amino acids. Germline V CDR1 and CDR2: MGHRA, YSYEKL. CDR3 sequence: CASSQDTGEGETQYF.

The CDR3 region is CASKKEGSYNEQFF. V and J are TRBV12-3 or TRBV12-4 and TRBJ2-1; TCRdb picks TRBD2, but there is no DNA to check that call. The CDR3 has 14 amino acids.

The chain is built from TRBV12-5 and TRBJ1-1; absent DNA, TCRdb's TRBD1 call cannot be checked. The germline V gene has CDR1 LGHNT and CDR2 FRNRAP. The CDR3 length is 13 residues. CDR3 region: CASGRQTHTEAFF.

This chain joins TRBV3-1 and TRBJ2-1; lacking DNA, the TRBD1 call made by TCRdb goes unchecked. The CDR3 spans 14 residues. Germline V CDR1 and CDR2: LGHDT, YNNKEL (reference sequence). This CDR3 reads CASSQGVAGSPEFF.

Here the CDR3 reads CASSPFWERGTDTQYF. This chain joins TRBV12-3 or TRBV12-4 and TRBJ2-3; TCRdb's D call, TRBD2, is unchecked because there is no DNA. The CDR3 consists of 16 residues.

The rearrangement links TRBV7-9 to TRBJ2-1; no DNA is available, so the TRBD2 call from TCRdb remains unchecked. The CDR3 spans 17 residues. Germline values: CDR1 SEHNR, CDR2 FQNEAQ (reference sequence). This CDR3 reads CASSYGKGLAGGSEQFF.

This rearrangement joins TRBV9 to TRBJ2-3; TCRdb picks TRBD1, but there is no DNA to check that call. Germline V CDR1 and CDR2: SGDLS, YYNGEE. The CDR3 has 15 residues. The CDR3: CAGSVRLGPADTQYF.

This chain connects TRBV20-1 to TRBJ1-4; TCRdb lists TRBD1, though no DNA is available to test this call. CDR3 length equals 13 residues. Germline lookup yields CDR1 DFQATT and CDR2 SNEGSKA (reference sequence). The CDR3: CTPIQGKGEKLFF.

V usage is TRBV9 and J usage is TRBJ2-1; absent DNA, TCRdb's TRBD2 call cannot be checked. CDR1 is SGDLS, CDR2 YYNGEE, per germline. The CDR3 spans 17 residues. The CDR3 protein is CASSVGKADSSYNEQFF.

The chain carries TRBV5-1 and TRBJ2-7; the D call of TRBD1 rests on TCRdb alone, since no DNA is present to check it. The CDR3 consists of 15 residues. The germline V gene encodes CDR1 SGHRS and CDR2 YFSETQ. The CDR3 reads CASSLRRTGPYEQYF.